These 9 T cell receptor beta chains were all obtained from the same sample, sequenced in a study of CD8 T cells in ankylosing spondylitis. Study-wide results and caveats: One TCR beta motif, made up of about 8 highly homologous variants, appeared characteristic of ankylosing spondylitis blood.

Their specific antigens are unknown. One entry per CDR3 protein results from TCRdb running MiXCR on the 5' RACE reads. The sample holds 400,000 or so distinct CDR3 sequences, 25% to 30% seen once. Material for sequencing was blood, either unsorted or a sorted T cell fraction (not recorded which). The receptors shown here come from a male donor with ankylosing spondylitis.

This clonotype came up a few times. The chain employs TRBV10-2 and TRBJ1-5; D gene ambiguous. The germline V gene has CDR1 WSHSY and CDR2 SAAADI. V lost 3 bases to trimming and J lost 8 bases, with 14 bases between them. CDR3 length equals 14 residues. The CDR3 region is CASSDRSGIEPQHF. CDR3 in DNA: TGCGCCAGCAGTGACCGCTCTGGGATTGAGCCCCAGCATTTT.

The rearrangement uses TRBV29-1 and TRBJ1-5; D is uncertain. V dropped 4 bases and J dropped 2 bases, with 9 bases sitting between them. Germline V gives CDR1 SQVTM, CDR2 ANQGSEA. The CDR3 spans 13 residues. DNA of the CDR3: TGCAGCGTTGCGAGGGAGGGCAATCAGCCCCAGCATTTT. Protein: CSVAREGNQPQHF.

This clonotype was seen a handful of times. The rearrangement links TRBV29-1 to TRBJ1-3; D not certain. CDR1 and CDR2 from the germline V gene are SQVTM and ANQGSEA. The length of the CDR3 is 13 residues. V was clipped by 1 base and J by 1 base, with 5 bases between them. The CDR3 DNA reads TGCAGCGTTGAAGTCAATTCTGGAAACACCATATATTTT. It specifies CSVEVNSGNTIYF.

The chain is built from TRBV20-1 and TRBJ1-4; D is unresolved. This CDR3 has 14 residues. Germline V lookup: CDR1 DFQATT, CDR2 SNEGSKA (reference sequence). Trimming removed 6 bases from V and 3 bases from J, with 14 bases in between. CDR3 sequence reads: CSAGFGSANEKLFF. DNA for the CDR3: TGCAGTGCAGGATTCGGGAGTGCTAATGAAAAACTGTTTTTT.

The chain uses TRBV7-2 and TRBJ1-2; D gene ambiguous. The germline CDR1 and CDR2 sequences are SGHTA and FQGNSA. This CDR3 spans 14 amino acids. The germline V and J ends were trimmed by 1 base and 5 bases, with 11 bases remaining between them. As DNA, the CDR3 is TGTGCCAGCAGCTTAGTGGCGGATGAGTATGGCTACACCTTC. This codes for CASSLVADEYGYTF.

This clonotype was detected only a few times. The chain uses TRBV29-1 and TRBJ1-2; maybe TRBD1 (5 bases). This CDR3 is 11 amino acids long. Trimming took 7 bases from V and 3 from J, leaving 9 bases between them. CDR1 and CDR2 from the germline V gene are SQVTM and ANQGSEA. The CDR3 nucleotides read TGCAGCGCCCTCAGGGACTATGGCTACACCTTC. It yields the protein CSALRDYGYTF. Using reference TRBV29-1 and TRBJ1-2 for the parts outside the CDR3, the full variable domain is SAVISQKPSRDICQRGTSLTIQCQVDSQVTMMFWYRQQPGQSLTLIATANQGSEATYESGFVIDKFPISRPNLTFSTLTVSNMSPEDSSIYLCSALRDYGYTFGSGTRLTVV.

The chain has TRBV7-2 and TRBJ2-1; D ambiguous. The CDR3 is 13 residues long. The V end was cut by 8 bases, the J end by 5 bases, with 13 bases between. Germline V gene lookup returns CDR1 SGHTA and CDR2 FQGNSA. The CDR3 loop reads CASSRGPDNEQFF. For the CDR3, the DNA is TGTGCCAGCTCCCGCGGCCCCGACAATGAGCAGTTCTTC.

V gene TRBV20-1 combines with J gene TRBJ1-1; possible D gene TRBD1, 6 bases. The germline gives CDR1 DFQATT, CDR2 SNEGSKA (reference sequence). The CDR3 loop spans 13 amino acids. Deletions cut 5 bases from V and 5 bases from J, with 15 bases between. DNA of the CDR3: TGCAGTGCTGGTCGTGGGGGGCAAACTGAAGCTTTCTTT. It codes for CSAGRGGQTEAFF.

The V gene is TRBV2, the J gene TRBJ2-2; possibly TRBD2 for D (6 bases). Trimming removed 7 bases from V and 7 bases from J, with 7 bases in between. This CDR3 spans 11 amino acids. Germline lookup yields CDR1 SNHLY and CDR2 FYNNEI. This CDR3 reads CASMEGGELFF. CDR3 nucleotide sequence: TGTGCCAGCATGGAGGGCGGGGAGCTGTTTTTT.